One and the same sample provided the 8 T cell receptor beta chains below, sequenced in a study of beta chain features in type 1 diabetes. For these receptors, no antigen is known. Since all of the isolated RNA was reverse transcribed, expressed TCRB transcripts were what got sequenced. Here immunoSEQ multiplex PCR was the method, and the copy in TCRdb shows in-frame clones only, minus some. The table lists about 740,000 clones, about an eighth of them singletons. Study-level results: The study found moderately but significantly shorter TCRB CDR3s in all four CD4+ subsets of Type 1 diabetes patients.

The sequenced material came from naive CD4+ T cells from blood. Source of these receptors: a man aged 18 to 29 with type 1 diabetes.

This clone was seen a few times. This rearrangement joins TRBV4-1 to TRBJ2-3; D unclear. Trimming took off 0 bases at V and 1 base at J, with 17 bases between the two ends. This CDR3 is built from 18 residues. CDR1 and CDR2 from the germline V gene are MGHRA and YSYEKL. The CDR3 sequence: CASSQDLGQAAGTDTQYF. CDR3 coding DNA: TGCGCCAGCAGCCAAGATCTAGGGCAGGCCGCTGGCACAGATACGCAGTATTTT.

The genes are TRBV2 and TRBJ2-1, with TRBD1 identical over 8 bases. This CDR3 contains 15 residues. CDR1 and CDR2 (germline): SNHLY, FYNNEI. Trimming at V came to 4 bases and at J to 3 bases, leaving 5 bases not matched to a gene. For the CDR3, the DNA is TGTGCCAGCAGTGGTGGCAGGGGGCTCTACAATGAGCAGTTCTTC. It encodes CASSGGRGLYNEQFF.

This clone has just a few counts. V is TRBV7-7 and J is TRBJ2-3; unclear D gene. With 3 bases removed from V and 2 bases from J, the gap between germline ends came to 12 bases. This CDR3 has 15 residues. CDR1 is SSHAT and CDR2 is FNYEAQ in the germline V gene (reference sequence). This CDR3 is CASSFGPPSTDTQYF. Written as DNA, the CDR3 is TGTGCCAGCAGCTTCGGGCCACCCTCCACAGATACGCAGTATTTT.

This clone was seen only a few times. This rearrangement joins TRBV7-6 to TRBJ1-3; no definite D call. Trimming shortened V by 5 bases and J by 4 bases, and 3 bases separated the two germline ends. The CDR3 spans 11 residues. Germline loops: CDR1 SGHVS, CDR2 FNYEAQ. The CDR3: CASSPGNTIYF. The CDR3 nucleotides are TGTGCCAGCAGCCCCGGAAACACCATATATTTT.

The rearrangement joins TRBV6-5 to TRBJ2-2; 11 bases align to TRBD2. J lost 1 base, V lost 7 bases, and 2 bases had no gene match. Per the germline V gene, CDR1 is MNHEY and CDR2 is SVGAGI. This CDR3 has 15 residues. The CDR3 loop reads CASKLAGGNTGELFF. The CDR3 DNA sequence: TGTGCCAGCAAGCTAGCGGGGGGGAACACCGGGGAGCTGTTTTTT.

The V gene is TRBV5-1, the J gene TRBJ1-4, with TRBD1 matching 9 bases. Germline CDR1 reads SGHRS; CDR2 reads YFSETQ. This CDR3 is 17 amino acids long. V shed 0 bases and J 6 bases; nucleotides not matched to a gene: 9. This chain's CDR3 is CASSLAPSTGGYEKLFF. The DNA of the CDR3 is TGCGCCAGCAGCTTGGCACCATCAACAGGGGGCTATGAAAAACTGTTTTTT.

The V and J genes are TRBV5-1 and TRBJ2-3; 8 bases line up with TRBD2. The length of the CDR3 is 17 residues. Looked up from germline, CDR1 is SGHRS and CDR2 is YFSETQ. J gave up 1 base and V 4 bases, and 11 bases lay outside the gene matches. The CDR3 nucleotides read TGCGCCAGCAGCCCAGGGAGTAGCGGGGAAGGCACAGATACGCAGTATTTT. It yields the protein CASSPGSSGEGTDTQYF.

J is TRBJ2-7 and V is TRBV5-1, with TRBD2 matching 7 bases. With 4 bases clipped from V and 0 bases from J, the junction kept 10 bases outside the gene matches. The CDR3 is 16 amino acids. Germline lookup yields CDR1 SGHRS and CDR2 YFSETQ. The CDR3 region has the DNA TGCGCCAGCAGCCGACCCGGGGGGACCGGCTCCTACGAGCAGTACTTC. Its protein is CASSRPGGTGSYEQYF.